Following are 24 T cell receptor beta chains from one sample sequenced in a study of blood T cell repertoires in COVID-19. The assay was immunoSEQ multiplex PCR, and TCRdb's table has in-frame clones only and misses some. The sample lists hundreds of thousands of clones, 85% to 90% occurring once. Sequenced sample: peripheral blood. These receptor sequences come from a woman aged 45 to 65 with COVID-19, enrolled during active disease.

The gene calls are TRBV3-1 (or the pseudogene TRBV3-2) and TRBJ2-3, with D possibly TRBD2 on 5 matching bases. The CDR3 is 15 amino acids. Germline-derived CDR1 and CDR2 are LGHDT and YNNKEL (reference sequence). V was cut by 0 bases and J by 3 bases, with 10 bases left in between. The DNA of the CDR3 is TGTGCCAGCAGCCAAGATCCTAGGAGGACAGATACGCAGTATTTT. Translating it yields CASSQDPRRTDTQYF.

The chain joins TRBV27 to TRBJ1-6, with 8 bases identical to TRBD1. The V gene's germline CDR1 is MNHEY and CDR2 SMNVEV (reference sequence). This CDR3 has 14 residues. J was trimmed by 10 bases and V by 5 bases; bases with no gene match: 7. The DNA for the CDR3 is TGTGCCAGCAGTCCCGACAGGGGAAACTCACCCCTCCACTTT. It yields the protein CASSPDRGNSPLHF.

The genes are TRBV7-8 and TRBJ1-4, with D perhaps TRBD1 (5 bases). The CDR3 extends over 14 amino acids. V was trimmed by 4 bases and J by 7 bases, leaving 13 bases between them. The germline V gene encodes CDR1 SGHVS and CDR2 FQNEAQ. The CDR3 is CASSSTLQGEKLFF. CDR3 nucleotide sequence: TGTGCCAGCAGCTCGACATTGCAGGGTGAAAAACTGTTTTTT.

V gene TRBV7-2 combines with J gene TRBJ1-6, with no clear D. This CDR3 spans 17 amino acids. V shed 3 bases and J shed 5 bases, with 17 bases lying between them. Per the germline V gene, CDR1 is SGHTA and CDR2 is FQGNSA. Here the CDR3 reads CASSLEGVGGNNSPLHF. For the CDR3, the DNA is TGTGCCAGCAGCTTGGAAGGAGTCGGAGGAAATAATTCACCCCTCCACTTT.

The rearrangement uses TRBV29-1 and TRBJ1-1, with D tentatively TRBD1 (5 bases). CDR3 length: 13 amino acids. Between the trimmed V and J ends, which lost 7 bases and 3 bases, there was a span of 15 bases. From germline, CDR1 is SQVTM and CDR2 ANQGSEA. As DNA, the CDR3 is TGCAGCGCCCGGTGGCAGGGCGACACTGAAGCTTTCTTT. It translates to CSARWQGDTEAFF.

This chain joins TRBV5-1 and TRBJ1-1, with unresolved D. Germline loops: CDR1 SGHRS, CDR2 YFSETQ. The V and J ends lost 0 bases and 1 base respectively, with 10 bases between them. The length of the CDR3 is 15 residues. CDR3 loop: CASSLEPDTNTEAFF. The DNA for the CDR3 is TGCGCCAGCAGCTTGGAGCCCGATACGAACACTGAAGCTTTCTTT.

V usage is TRBV4-3 and J usage is TRBJ1-1; no clear D gene. V was cut by 1 base and J by 0 bases, with 12 bases left in between. Germline V gives CDR1 LGHNA, CDR2 YSLEER. This CDR3 spans 16 amino acids. DNA of the CDR3: TGCGCCAGCAGCCAAGTAGGAGCGTCTTTGAACACTGAAGCTTTCTTT. Its translation is CASSQVGASLNTEAFF.

The chain recombines TRBV30 with TRBJ1-6; D uncertain. Deletions cut 3 bases from V and 2 bases from J, with 11 bases between. The CDR3 is 15 residues long. Looked up from germline, CDR1 is GTSNPN and CDR2 is SVGIG (reference sequence). The CDR3 loop is CAWRVSTPYNSPLHF. CDR3 nucleotide sequence: TGTGCCTGGAGGGTTTCGACACCCTATAATTCACCCCTCCACTTT. Full variable domain (missing parts from reference TRBV30 and TRBJ1-6): SQTIHQWPATLVQPVGSPLSLECTVEGTSNPNLYWYRQAAGRGLQLLFYSVGIGQISSEVPQNLSASRPQDRQFILSSKKLLLSDSGFYLCAWRVSTPYNSPLHFGNGTRLTVT.

This clone was counted once. The gene calls are TRBV2 and TRBJ1-5; D may be TRBD1 (5 bases). V was cut by 7 bases and J by 1 base, with 17 bases left in between. Germline CDR1 is SNHLY and CDR2 is FYNNEI. This CDR3 contains 16 residues. This CDR3 reads CASTPGGGPSNQPQHF. The CDR3, as DNA: TGTGCCAGCACCCCGGGGGGGGGTCCGAGCAATCAGCCCCAGCATTTT.

The V and J genes are TRBV2 and TRBJ2-3; 14 nucleotides agree with TRBD2. From germline, CDR1 is SNHLY and CDR2 FYNNEI. This CDR3 comprises 15 residues. With V trimmed by 6 bases and J by 3 bases, 2 bases remained unmatched. CDR3 sequence reads: CASRGTSGSTDTQYF. The CDR3 nucleotides read TGTGCCAGCAGAGGGACTAGCGGGAGTACAGATACGCAGTATTTT.

The chain couples TRBV4-2 to TRBJ2-3; 10 bases align to TRBD2. CDR3 length: 15 amino acids. Germline CDR1 reads LGHNA; CDR2 reads YNFKEQ. With V trimmed by 4 bases and J by 8 bases, 9 bases remained unmatched. The CDR3 region is CASSLPSGGGSTQYF. The CDR3 DNA is TGTGCCAGCAGCCTCCCCAGCGGGGGGGGCTCTACGCAGTATTTT.

The chain uses TRBV19 and TRBJ2-5; TRBD2 is a possible D gene (5 bases). The V end lost 4 bases, the J end lost 4 bases, and 13 bases lay between the germline ends. The CDR3 totals 14 residues. CDR1 is LNHDA and CDR2 is SQIVND in the germline V gene (reference sequence). The chain's CDR3 is CASSSSGFGETQYF. In nucleotides, the CDR3 is TGTGCCAGTAGTAGTTCGGGGTTCGGAGAGACCCAGTACTTC. The full variable domain, its missing parts supplied by reference TRBV19 and TRBJ2-5, is DGGITQSPKYLFRKEGQNVTLSCEQNLNHDAMYWYRQDPGQGLRLIYYSQIVNDFQKGDIAEGYSVSREKKESFPLTVTSAQKNPTAFYLCASSSSGFGETQYFGPGTRLLVL.

This clone was counted only a few times. The chain has TRBV4-2 and TRBJ1-2, with 7 bases that match TRBD1. With 0 bases clipped from V and 6 bases from J, the junction kept 10 bases outside the gene matches. The V gene's germline CDR1 is LGHNA and CDR2 YNFKEQ. This CDR3 is 16 amino acids long. CDR3 residues: CASSQDFIQGHHGYTF. The CDR3, as DNA: TGTGCCAGCAGCCAAGATTTCATACAGGGGCACCATGGCTACACCTTC.

The rearrangement uses TRBV24-1 and TRBJ2-1; 8 bases agree with TRBD2. Losses at the gene ends were 4 bases for V and 8 bases for J; bases not matched to a gene: 15. Germline lookup yields CDR1 KGHDR and CDR2 SFDVKD. The CDR3 is made up of 17 amino acids. The CDR3 loop is CATSEKRPGLVPDEQFF. As DNA, the CDR3 is TGTGCCACCAGTGAAAAAAGACCGGGACTAGTCCCCGATGAGCAGTTCTTC.

This sequence joins TRBV28 and TRBJ1-1; TRBD1 matches 7 bases. The CDR3 extends over 15 amino acids. Germline lookup yields CDR1 MDHEN and CDR2 SYDVKM. The V segment lost 6 bases and the J segment 7 bases; nucleotides outside the gene matches: 14. The CDR3: CASSELGTATNEAFF. As DNA, the CDR3 is TGTGCCAGCAGCGAACTCGGGACAGCCACTAATGAAGCTTTCTTT.

The rearrangement joins TRBV10-3 to TRBJ1-1; TRBD1 matches at 7 bases. V shed 6 bases, J shed 0 bases, and the junction held 7 bases outside the gene matches. The germline V gene encodes CDR1 ENHRY and CDR2 SYGVKD. The CDR3 is 15 residues long. The CDR3 protein is CAIRLTGKLNTEAFF. CDR3 in DNA: TGTGCCATCAGGTTGACAGGGAAATTGAACACTGAAGCTTTCTTT.

This chain uses TRBV4-1 with TRBJ1-1, with 7 bases that match TRBD1. V was pared by 8 bases and J by 0 bases, with 9 bases of the junction left unmatched. Germline V gene lookup returns CDR1 MGHRA and CDR2 YSYEKL. The CDR3 sequence is 15 residues long. The chain's CDR3 is CASATGQMMNTEAFF. CDR3 coding DNA: TGCGCCAGCGCCACGGGACAGATGATGAACACTGAAGCTTTCTTT.

The chain couples TRBV7-8 to TRBJ2-7; 8 nucleotides match TRBD1. This CDR3 region has 14 residues. From germline, CDR1 is SGHVS and CDR2 FQNEAQ. Germline trimming cut 5 bases from V and 1 base from J; bases unmatched to any gene: 4. The CDR3 is CASSPRQGSYEQYF. The CDR3 DNA follows: TGTGCCAGCAGCCCGAGACAGGGGTCCTACGAGCAGTACTTC. Full variable domain (remainder filled in from reference TRBV7-8 and TRBJ2-7): GAGVSQSPRYKVAKRGQDVALRCDPISGHVSLFWYQQALGQGPEFLTYFQNEAQLDKSGLPSDRFFAERPEGSVSTLKIQRTQQEDSAVYLCASSPRQGSYEQYFGPGTRLTVT.

This chain links TRBV2 with TRBJ2-5; possibly TRBD2 for D (6 bases). Germline-derived CDR1 and CDR2 are SNHLY and FYNNEI. Trimming took off 2 bases at V and 5 bases at J, with 15 bases between the two ends. The CDR3 covers 15 residues. The CDR3 coding sequence is TGTGCCAGCAGTGAATGGGGGGTTCCGGGTGAGACCCAGTACTTC. Protein: CASSEWGVPGETQYF.

V gene TRBV6-1 combines with J gene TRBJ1-4; tentative D call: TRBD1 (5 bases). The germline gives CDR1 MNHNS, CDR2 SASEGT. The germline V and J ends were trimmed by 3 bases and 7 bases, with 6 bases remaining between them. The CDR3 consists of 12 residues. Written as DNA, the CDR3 is TGTGCCAGCAGTGATAGGGGTGAAAAACTGTTTTTT. This gives the protein CASSDRGEKLFF.

The chain couples TRBV7-2 to TRBJ1-2; 7 bases match TRBD1. The V and J ends lost 4 bases and 4 bases, in that order; junction bases with no gene match: 9. This CDR3 has 15 amino acids. CDR1 SGHTA and CDR2 FQGNSA come from the germline V gene. CDR3 coding DNA: TGTGCCAGCAGCTCGGGACAGACGTTCCTCTATGGCTACACCTTC. Translating gives CASSSGQTFLYGYTF.

V gene TRBV30 combines with J gene TRBJ2-1; D is perhaps TRBD1 (7 bases). Germline CDR1 and CDR2: GTSNPN and SVGIG (reference sequence). V was trimmed by 2 bases and J by 6 bases, leaving 14 bases between them. The CDR3 runs to 14 residues. CDR3 sequence: CAWSLQGGFNEQFF. The CDR3 DNA is TGTGCCTGGAGTTTGCAGGGGGGATTCAATGAGCAGTTCTTC. Using reference TRBV30 and TRBJ2-1 for the parts outside the CDR3, the full variable domain is SQTIHQWPATLVQPVGSPLSLECTVEGTSNPNLYWYRQAAGRGLQLLFYSVGIGQISSEVPQNLSASRPQDRQFILSSKKLLLSDSGFYLCAWSLQGGFNEQFFGPGTRLTVL.

The chain combines TRBV11-3 with TRBJ2-3, with no clear D. This CDR3 region has 14 residues. V was shortened by 4 bases and J by 4 bases, with 12 bases between the two germline ends. The germline CDR1 and CDR2 sequences are SGHNT and YENEEA. The CDR3 sequence is CASSYRSGPDTQYF. The CDR3 nucleotides read TGTGCCAGCAGCTACCGATCAGGTCCAGATACGCAGTATTTT.

This clone has a single count. The chain links TRBV7-9 to TRBJ2-6; weak D call: TRBD2 (7 bases). The CDR3 is made up of 17 amino acids. V was cut by 1 base and J by 2 bases, with 12 bases left in between. In germline, CDR1 is SEHNR, CDR2 FQNEAQ (reference sequence). CDR3 nucleotide sequence: TGTGCCAGCAGCTTAGAAGTCGGGGGGCCTGGGGCCAACGTCCTGACTTTC. Protein: CASSLEVGGPGANVLTF.